This TCR beta chain was identified during a study of cytomegalovirus exposure and HLA in healthy donors. Notes on the study in general: A few V segments could not be told apart, such as TRBV6-2 and TRBV6-3, and were left out.

On this clone: Its antigen remains unidentified.

This PCR relied on a set of 60 Vbeta primers and 13 Jbeta primers. Assay: immunoSEQ multiplex PCR; the TCRdb copy retains only in-frame clones and omits some. Of around 89,000 clones in the sample, roughly 80% were seen once. CDR3 length: 13 amino acids. The germline gives CDR1 MNHEY, CDR2 SMNVEV (reference sequence). The V gene end was trimmed by 4 bases and the J gene end by 13 bases; junction bases not matched to a gene: 10. This rearrangement joins TRBV27 to TRBJ1-2, with 9 bases aligning to TRBD1. The clonotype was recovered from a man aged 40-55 years in good health and CMV-seronegative. Sequencing used PBMCs. In DNA form, the CDR3 reads TGTGCCAGCAGTTCGGGAACCGGGACAGGGCTCACCTTC. It is translated as CASSSGTGTGLTF.